This T cell receptor beta chain was sequenced during a study of identical twins. Overall study findings and caveats: Fewer insertions marked abundant cord blood beta clonotypes; young adult naive trended weakly, memory not at all. The study found excess low generation probability among twin-shared out-of-frame alpha sequences.

The CDR3 has 11 residues. Per germline, CDR1 DFQATT and CDR2 SNEGSKA (reference sequence). This clonotype has just a few counts. Its antigen remains unknown. A universal primer site was incorporated via template switching, and the cDNA contained unique molecular identifiers. TCRdb fed the 5' RACE reads into MiXCR, producing one record per CDR3 protein. This table has some 1,600,000 distinct CDR3 sequences, about 31% appearing once. V is TRBV20-1 and J is TRBJ1-2; 9 bases fit TRBD1. Source material: cord blood. This clonotype was obtained from a newborn girl in good health. The CDR3 region has the DNA TGCAGCCGACAGGGGGGCTATGGCTACACCTTC. Its translation is CSRQGGYGYTF.